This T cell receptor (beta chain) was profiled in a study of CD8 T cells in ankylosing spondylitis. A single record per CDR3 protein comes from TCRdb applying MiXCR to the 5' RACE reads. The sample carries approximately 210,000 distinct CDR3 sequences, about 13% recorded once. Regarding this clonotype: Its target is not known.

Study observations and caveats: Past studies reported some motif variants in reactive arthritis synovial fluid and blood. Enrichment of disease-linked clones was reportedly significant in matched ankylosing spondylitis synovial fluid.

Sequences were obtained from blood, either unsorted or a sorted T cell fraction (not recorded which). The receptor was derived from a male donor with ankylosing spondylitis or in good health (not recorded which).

The chain's CDR3 is CASSSQEGVYGNTIYF. CDR3 coding DNA: TGTGCCAGCAGCTCTCAAGAGGGGGTATACGGAAACACCATATATTTT. The V gene is TRBV6-1, the J gene TRBJ1-3; D is perhaps TRBD1 (6 bases). Germline CDR1 reads MNHNS; CDR2 reads SASEGT. V lost 6 bases and J 4 bases, leaving 19 bases between the germline ends. The CDR3 has 16 residues.